This T cell receptor beta chain was observed in a study of T-cell memory formation after mild COVID-19. Study-wide background: For the most part, TCR clusters were specific to one donor. Overall study findings and caveats: The main location of contracting CD4+ clones was CM and EM, and that of contracting CD8+ clones was EMRA.

This clonotype has just a few counts. The antigen remains unidentified. TCRdb re-called the 5' RACE reads with MiXCR, one entry per CDR3 protein. The data hold almost 350,000 distinct CDR3 sequences, with less than 25% observed a single time. The sequence came from a man between 18 and 29 years old who had mild COVID-19 (a few samples of this study predate the infection). Cell type and time point are not known. Source material: PBMCs or a T cell subset sorted from them (not recorded which).

The CDR3 DNA follows: TGTGCCAGCAGTTACCCTTTAACGGGTCCCCAGTACTTC. It specifies CASSYPLTGPQYF. This chain links TRBV6-2 or TRBV6-3 with TRBJ2-5; D remains unclear. Germline values: CDR1 MNHEY, CDR2 SVGEGT. The V and J ends lost 2 bases and 9 bases respectively, with 13 bases between them. This CDR3 is built from 13 residues.